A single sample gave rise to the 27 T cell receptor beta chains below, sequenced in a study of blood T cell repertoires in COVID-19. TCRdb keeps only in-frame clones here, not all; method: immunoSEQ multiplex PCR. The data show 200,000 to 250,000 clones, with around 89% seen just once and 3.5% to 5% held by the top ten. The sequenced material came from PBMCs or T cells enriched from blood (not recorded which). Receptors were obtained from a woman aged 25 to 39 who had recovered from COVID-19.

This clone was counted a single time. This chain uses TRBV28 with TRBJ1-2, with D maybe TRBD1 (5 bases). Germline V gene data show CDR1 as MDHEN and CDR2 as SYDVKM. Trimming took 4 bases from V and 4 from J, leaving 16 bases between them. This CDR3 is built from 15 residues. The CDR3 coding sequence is TGTGCCAGCAGTTCCCTCCAGACAGTCTTCTATGGCTACACCTTC. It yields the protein CASSSLQTVFYGYTF.

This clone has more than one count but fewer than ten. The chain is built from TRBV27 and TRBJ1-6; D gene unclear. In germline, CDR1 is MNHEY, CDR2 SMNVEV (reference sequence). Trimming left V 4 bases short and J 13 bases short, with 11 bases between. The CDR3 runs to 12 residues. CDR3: CASSSTDLPLHF. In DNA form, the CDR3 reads TGTGCCAGCAGTTCAACAGATCTCCCCCTCCACTTT.

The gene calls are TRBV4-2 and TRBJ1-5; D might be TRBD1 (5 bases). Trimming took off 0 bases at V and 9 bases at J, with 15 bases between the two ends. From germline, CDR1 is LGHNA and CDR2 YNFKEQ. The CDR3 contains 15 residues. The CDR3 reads CASSQDLAGYLPQHF. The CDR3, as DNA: TGTGCCAGCAGCCAAGATCTGGCAGGGTATCTGCCCCAGCATTTT.

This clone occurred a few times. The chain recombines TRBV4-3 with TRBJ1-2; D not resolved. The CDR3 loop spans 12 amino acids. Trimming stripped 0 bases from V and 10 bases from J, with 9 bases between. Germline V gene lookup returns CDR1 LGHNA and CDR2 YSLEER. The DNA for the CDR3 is TGCGCCAGCAGCCAAGATCCCTCTTACTACACCTTC. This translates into CASSQDPSYYTF.

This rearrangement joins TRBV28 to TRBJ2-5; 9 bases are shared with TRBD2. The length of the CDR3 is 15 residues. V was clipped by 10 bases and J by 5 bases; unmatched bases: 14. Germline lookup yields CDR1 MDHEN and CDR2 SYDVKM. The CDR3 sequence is CATSRVAGASETQYF. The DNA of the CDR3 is TGTGCCACCTCAAGGGTAGCGGGAGCCTCGGAGACCCAGTACTTC.

As DNA, the CDR3 is TGTGCCATCAGTGAGTCGAGGGTTGAGGAACAGCCCCAGCATTTT. Translation gives CAISESRVEEQPQHF. This rearrangement joins TRBV10-3 to TRBJ1-5; D not resolved. The CDR3 runs 15 residues. Germline CDR1 and CDR2: ENHRY and SYGVKD. V lost 0 bases and J 7 bases, leaving 13 bases between the germline ends.

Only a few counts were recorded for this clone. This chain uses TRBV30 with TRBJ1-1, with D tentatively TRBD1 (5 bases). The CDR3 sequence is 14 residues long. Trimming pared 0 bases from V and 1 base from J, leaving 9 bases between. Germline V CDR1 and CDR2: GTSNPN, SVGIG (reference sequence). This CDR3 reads CAWSVTRANTEAFF. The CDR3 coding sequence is TGTGCCTGGAGTGTAACCAGGGCGAACACTGAAGCTTTCTTT.

The CDR3 sequence is CACEGKGGAEAFF. Here the CDR3 DNA reads TGTGCCTGTGAGGGGAAGGGGGGGGCCGAAGCTTTCTTT. The chain has TRBV30 and TRBJ1-1, with D tentatively TRBD1 (6 bases). V gave up 6 bases and J gave up 8 bases, with 19 bases separating them. CDR1 and CDR2 from the germline V gene are GTSNPN and SVGIG (reference sequence). The CDR3 covers 13 residues.

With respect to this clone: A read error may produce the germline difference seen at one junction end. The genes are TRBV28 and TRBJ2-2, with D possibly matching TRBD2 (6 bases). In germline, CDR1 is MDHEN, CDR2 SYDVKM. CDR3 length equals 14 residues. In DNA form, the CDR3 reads TGCGCAACAGAAGGAGGGACGGACACCGGGGAGCTGTTTTTT. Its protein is CATEGGTDTGELFF.

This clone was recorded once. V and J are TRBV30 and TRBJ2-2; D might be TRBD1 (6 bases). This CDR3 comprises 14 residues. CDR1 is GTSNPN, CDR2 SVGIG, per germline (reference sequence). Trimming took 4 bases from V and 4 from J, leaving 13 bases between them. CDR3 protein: CAWIPQGITGELFF. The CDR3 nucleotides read TGTGCCTGGATTCCACAGGGAATCACCGGGGAGCTGTTTTTT. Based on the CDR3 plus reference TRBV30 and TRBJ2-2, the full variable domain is SQTIHQWPATLVQPVGSPLSLECTVEGTSNPNLYWYRQAAGRGLQLLFYSVGIGQISSEVPQNLSASRPQDRQFILSSKKLLLSDSGFYLCAWIPQGITGELFFGEGSRLTVL.

The CDR3 DNA reads as TGTGCCAGTAGTAGCGGACAGGGCCCAGATACGCAGTATTTT. This gives the protein CASSSGQGPDTQYF. The rearrangement uses TRBV19 and TRBJ2-3, with 8 bases identical to TRBD1. Losses at the gene ends were 4 bases for V and 4 bases for J; bases not matched to a gene: 4. There are 14 residues in the CDR3. Germline lookup yields CDR1 LNHDA and CDR2 SQIVND (reference sequence).

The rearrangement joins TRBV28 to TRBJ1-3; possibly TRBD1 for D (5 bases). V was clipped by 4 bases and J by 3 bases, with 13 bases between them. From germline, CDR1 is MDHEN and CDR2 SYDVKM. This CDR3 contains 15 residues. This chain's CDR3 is CASSSWGQGGNTIYF. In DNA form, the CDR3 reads TGTGCCAGCAGTTCATGGGGCCAGGGTGGAAACACCATATATTTT.

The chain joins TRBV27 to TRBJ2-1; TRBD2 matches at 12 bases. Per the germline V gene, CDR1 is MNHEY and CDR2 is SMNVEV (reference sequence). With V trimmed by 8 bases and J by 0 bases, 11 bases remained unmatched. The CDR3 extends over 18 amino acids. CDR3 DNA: TGTGCCAGCTCCGGGACTAGCGGGTTCTTGAGCTCCTACAATGAGCAGTTCTTC. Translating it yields CASSGTSGFLSSYNEQFF.

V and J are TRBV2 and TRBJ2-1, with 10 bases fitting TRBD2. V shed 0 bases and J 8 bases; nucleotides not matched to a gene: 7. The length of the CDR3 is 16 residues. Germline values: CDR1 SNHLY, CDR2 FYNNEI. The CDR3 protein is CASSEALAGGFDEQFF. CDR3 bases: TGTGCCAGCAGTGAAGCTTTAGCGGGAGGATTCGATGAGCAGTTCTTC.

The CDR3 is CASSLHDRGLKTNEKLFF. CDR3 nucleotides: TGCGCCAGCAGCCTTCATGACAGGGGGCTAAAGACTAATGAAAAACTGTTTTTT. This chain joins TRBV4-3 and TRBJ1-4; 10 positions match TRBD1. The V gene end was trimmed by 4 bases and the J gene end by 2 bases; junction bases not matched to a gene: 10. The CDR3 has 18 residues. Germline V gene data show CDR1 as LGHNA and CDR2 as YSLEER.

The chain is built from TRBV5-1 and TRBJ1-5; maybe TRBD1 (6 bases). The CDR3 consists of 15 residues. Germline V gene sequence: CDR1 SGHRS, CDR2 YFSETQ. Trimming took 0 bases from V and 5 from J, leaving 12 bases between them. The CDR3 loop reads CASSLEGDFDQPQHF. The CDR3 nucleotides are TGCGCCAGCAGCTTGGAGGGGGATTTTGATCAGCCCCAGCATTTT.

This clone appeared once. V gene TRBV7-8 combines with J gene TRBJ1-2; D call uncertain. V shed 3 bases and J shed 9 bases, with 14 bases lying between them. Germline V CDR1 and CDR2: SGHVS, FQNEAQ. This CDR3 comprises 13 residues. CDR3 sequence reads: CASSFGSSRSYTF. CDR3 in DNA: TGTGCCAGCAGCTTCGGTAGTTCGAGGAGCTACACCTTC.

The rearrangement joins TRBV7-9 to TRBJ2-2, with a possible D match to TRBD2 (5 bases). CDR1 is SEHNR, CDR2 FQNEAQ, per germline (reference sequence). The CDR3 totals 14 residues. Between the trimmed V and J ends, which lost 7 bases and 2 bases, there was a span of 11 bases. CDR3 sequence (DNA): TGTGCCAGCAAAGGGAGACCTAACACCGGGGAGCTGTTTTTT. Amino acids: CASKGRPNTGELFF.

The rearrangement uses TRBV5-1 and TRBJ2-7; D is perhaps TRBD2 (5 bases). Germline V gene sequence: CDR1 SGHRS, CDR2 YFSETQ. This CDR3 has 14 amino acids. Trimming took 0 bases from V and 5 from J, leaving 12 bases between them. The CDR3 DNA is TGCGCCAGCAGCTTGGGGACTGCGGGTGACGAGCAGTACTTC. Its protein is CASSLGTAGDEQYF. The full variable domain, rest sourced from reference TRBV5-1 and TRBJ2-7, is KAGVTQTPRYLIKTRGQQVTLSCSPISGHRSVSWYQQTPGQGLQFLFEYFSETQRNKGNFPGRFSGRQFSNSRSEMNVSTLELGDSALYLCASSLGTAGDEQYFGPGTRLTVT.

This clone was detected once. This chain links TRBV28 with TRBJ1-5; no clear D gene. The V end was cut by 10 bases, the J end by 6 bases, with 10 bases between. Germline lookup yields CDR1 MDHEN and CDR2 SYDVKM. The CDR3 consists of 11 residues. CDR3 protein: CATRGSQPQHF. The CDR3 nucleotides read TGTGCCACCCGGGGATCTCAGCCCCAGCATTTT.

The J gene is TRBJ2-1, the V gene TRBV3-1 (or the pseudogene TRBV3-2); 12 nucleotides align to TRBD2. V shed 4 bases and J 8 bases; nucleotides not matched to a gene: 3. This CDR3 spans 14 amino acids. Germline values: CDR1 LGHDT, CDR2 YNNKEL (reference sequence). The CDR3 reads CASSPSGRAHEQFF. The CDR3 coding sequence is TGTGCCAGCAGCCCTAGCGGGAGGGCCCATGAGCAGTTCTTC.

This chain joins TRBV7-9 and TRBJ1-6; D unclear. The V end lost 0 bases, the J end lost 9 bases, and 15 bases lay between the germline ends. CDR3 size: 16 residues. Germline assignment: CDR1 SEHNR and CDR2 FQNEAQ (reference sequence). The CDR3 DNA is TGTGCCAGCAGCTTAGCACCGCTCCGGGGAATTTCACCCCTCCACTTT. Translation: CASSLAPLRGISPLHF.

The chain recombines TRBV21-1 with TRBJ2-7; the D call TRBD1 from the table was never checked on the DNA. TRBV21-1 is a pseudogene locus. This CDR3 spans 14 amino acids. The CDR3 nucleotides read TGTGCCAGCAGCAAAGACCAGGCCGCCTACGAGCAGTACTTC. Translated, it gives CASSKDQAAYEQYF.

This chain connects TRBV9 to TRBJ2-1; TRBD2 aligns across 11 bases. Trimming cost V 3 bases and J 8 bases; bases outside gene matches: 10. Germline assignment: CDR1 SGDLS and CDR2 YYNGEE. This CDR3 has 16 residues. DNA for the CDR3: TGTGCCAGCAGCGGATCCGGGACTAGCGGTTACCATGAGCAGTTCTTC. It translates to CASSGSGTSGYHEQFF.

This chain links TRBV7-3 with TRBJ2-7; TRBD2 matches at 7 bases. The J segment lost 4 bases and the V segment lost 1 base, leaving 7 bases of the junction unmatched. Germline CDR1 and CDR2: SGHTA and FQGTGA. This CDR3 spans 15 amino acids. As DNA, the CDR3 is TGTGCCAGCAGCTTAAATGGCGGGAGTGCTTACGAGCAGTACTTC. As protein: CASSLNGGSAYEQYF.

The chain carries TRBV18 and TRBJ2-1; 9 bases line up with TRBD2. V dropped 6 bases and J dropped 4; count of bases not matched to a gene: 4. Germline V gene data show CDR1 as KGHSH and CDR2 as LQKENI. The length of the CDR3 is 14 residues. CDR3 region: CASSPSGGYNEQFF. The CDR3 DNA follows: TGTGCCAGCTCTCCCAGCGGGGGGTACAATGAGCAGTTCTTC.

CDR3 DNA sequence: TGTGCCAGCGGAGAATACGGTGAGCAGTTCTTC. This encodes CASGEYGEQFF. The rearrangement uses TRBV12-3 or TRBV12-4 and TRBJ2-1, with unresolved D. Trimming removed 8 bases at V and 9 bases at J, with 11 bases between. The CDR3 is 11 residues long.